This TCR beta chain appears in the sequencing data of a study of OX40 agonist ivuxolimab in advanced cancers. Study context: Intravenous ivuxolimab at 0.01 to 10 mg/kg was given to patients every 2 weeks. Eligibility admitted prior anti-PD-1, anti-PD-L1 or anti-CTLA-4 therapy; roughly 37% had some. Overall study results and limits: Some nonresponders also had low normalized T-cell clonal expansion.

CDR3 length: 14 residues. V gave up 9 bases and J gave up 4 bases; unmatched junction bases: 12. Per germline, CDR1 MNHEY and CDR2 SVGAGI. Clones were read by immunoSEQ multiplex PCR, and TCRdb kept only the in-frame ones, dropping some. This table holds about 58,000 clones, 75% to 90% found once. A note on this clone: The antigen remains unidentified.

This sample comprised CD4+ or CD8+ T cells sorted from blood, obtained in a trial of the OX40 agonist ivuxolimab. The sequence was obtained from an adult with an advanced solid tumor such as melanoma, head and neck, liver or kidney cancer. The chain couples TRBV6-5 to TRBJ2-7, with 7 bases matching TRBD1. The CDR3 is CASQSDRVRYEQYF. The CDR3 region has the DNA TGTGCCAGTCAGAGTGACAGGGTACGATACGAGCAGTACTTC.